The 25 T cell receptor beta chains reported below all come from one sample, sequenced in a study of T cell changes during pregnancy in multiple sclerosis. Sequencing used immunoSEQ multiplex PCR; TCRdb keeps in-frame clones, though not all of them. Of tens of thousands of clones listed, about 89% are singletons. Here the sequenced sample was CD4+ T cells from peripheral blood mononuclear cells, taken in the first trimester of pregnancy. All receptors come from a female donor with multiple sclerosis, enrolled in a pregnancy study.

This chain uses TRBV6-5 with TRBJ2-7; possible D gene TRBD1, 5 bases. With 0 bases removed from V and 0 bases from J, the gap between germline ends came to 9 bases. From germline, CDR1 is MNHEY and CDR2 SVGAGI. The length of the CDR3 is 15 residues. CDR3 sequence reads: CASSYSAQGSYEQYF. CDR3 coding DNA: TGTGCCAGCAGTTACTCTGCCCAGGGCTCCTACGAGCAGTACTTC.

The V call is TRBV18, the J call TRBJ1-2, with 9 bases matching TRBD1. The germline gives CDR1 KGHSH, CDR2 LQKENI. The CDR3 consists of 14 residues. V lost 6 bases to trimming and J lost 3 bases; unmatched junction nucleotides: 5. The CDR3 is CASSLRQGDYGYTF. In DNA, the CDR3 is TGTGCCAGCTCGCTAAGACAGGGGGACTATGGCTACACCTTC.

This sequence joins TRBV29-1 and TRBJ2-1, with TRBD2 matching over 13 bases. V shed 7 bases and J 8 bases; nucleotides not matched to a gene: 5. CDR3 length: 13 residues. Germline V gives CDR1 SQVTM, CDR2 ANQGSEA. As DNA, the CDR3 is TGCAGCGCCGGGACTAGCGGGACGGATGAGCAGTTCTTC. Translating it yields CSAGTSGTDEQFF.

The chain employs TRBV28 and TRBJ1-1, with TRBD1 matching over 7 bases. The CDR3 runs 16 residues. Germline assignment: CDR1 MDHEN and CDR2 SYDVKM. V was clipped by 6 bases and J by 3 bases; unmatched bases: 13. The CDR3 sequence is CASSLPDRFYHTEAFF. The CDR3 DNA reads TGTGCCAGCAGCCTCCCGGACAGGTTCTATCACACTGAAGCTTTCTTT. The whole variable domain, remainder taken from reference TRBV28 and TRBJ1-1, is DVKVTQSSRYLVKRTGEKVFLECVQDMDHENMFWYRQDPGLGLRLIYFSYDVKMKEKGDIPEGYSVSREKKERFSLILESASTNQTSMYLCASSLPDRFYHTEAFFGQGTRLTVV.

V gene TRBV5-8 combines with J gene TRBJ2-7, with 10 bases fitting TRBD2. CDR3 length equals 15 residues. The germline gives CDR1 SGHTS, CDR2 YDEGEE. V was pared by 2 bases and J by 5 bases, with 7 bases of the junction left unmatched. The CDR3 here is CASSLGLAGAHEQYF. CDR3 in DNA: TGTGCCAGCAGCTTAGGTCTAGCGGGAGCTCACGAGCAGTACTTC.

The chain links TRBV19 to TRBJ2-2; 9 nucleotides align to TRBD1. In germline, CDR1 is LNHDA, CDR2 SQIVND (reference sequence). The CDR3 runs to 17 residues. The junction had 12 bases not matched to a gene; V was cut back by 4 bases and J by 6 bases. The CDR3 nucleotides read TGTGCCAGTAGTAACCCGCTCGGGACAGGGACCCCCGGGGAGCTGTTTTTT. Its protein is CASSNPLGTGTPGELFF.

The chain is built from TRBV28 and TRBJ1-4; 11 positions match TRBD1. V gave up 10 bases and J gave up 7 bases; unmatched junction bases: 11. CDR1 is MDHEN and CDR2 is SYDVKM in the germline V gene. The CDR3 length is 15 residues. The CDR3 region has the DNA TGTGCCACCGGACAGGGGGCGCGAGAACGTGAAAAACTGTTTTTT. It specifies CATGQGAREREKLFF. The variable domain in full, with the rest retrieved from reference TRBV28 and TRBJ1-4, is DVKVTQSSRYLVKRTGEKVFLECVQDMDHENMFWYRQDPGLGLRLIYFSYDVKMKEKGDIPEGYSVSREKKERFSLILESASTNQTSMYLCATGQGAREREKLFFGSGTQLSVL.

The chain links TRBV11-1 to TRBJ2-7; possible D gene TRBD1, 6 bases. The CDR3 has 13 residues. Between the trimmed V and J ends, which lost 0 bases and 4 bases, there was a span of 7 bases. Germline CDR1 reads SGHAT; CDR2 reads FQDESV (reference sequence). In DNA form, the CDR3 reads TGTGCCAGCAGCTTAGCCAGGGGTTACGAGCAGTACTTC. It codes for CASSLARGYEQYF.

This clone was observed once. The chain links TRBV2 to TRBJ2-2; no firm D call. Looked up from germline, CDR1 is SNHLY and CDR2 is FYNNEI. Between the trimmed V and J ends, which lost 8 bases and 5 bases, there was a span of 6 bases. CDR3 length: 11 residues. The CDR3 DNA reads TGTGCCAGCGCCTATACCGGGGAGCTGTTTTTT. This translates into CASAYTGELFF.

CDR3 loop: CASSPKPGQGAYEQYF. The CDR3 region has the DNA TGTGCCAGCAGCCCGAAACCGGGACAGGGGGCTTACGAGCAGTACTTC. The V gene is TRBV5-6, the J gene TRBJ2-7, with 12 bases identical to TRBD1. From germline, CDR1 is SGHDT and CDR2 YYEEEE. The CDR3 is 16 amino acids. The V and J ends lost 4 bases and 4 bases, in that order; junction bases with no gene match: 9.

The chain recombines TRBV19 with TRBJ2-1; no definite D call. CDR1 and CDR2 (germline): LNHDA, SQIVND (reference sequence). The CDR3 runs to 13 residues. V lost 10 bases, J lost 4 bases, and 14 bases lay in between. CDR3 loop: CATSRNLYNEQFF. The CDR3 DNA follows: TGTGCCACTTCCCGTAACCTATACAATGAGCAGTTCTTC. Combining the CDR3 with reference TRBV19 and TRBJ2-1 gives the whole variable domain DGGITQSPKYLFRKEGQNVTLSCEQNLNHDAMYWYRQDPGQGLRLIYYSQIVNDFQKGDIAEGYSVSREKKESFPLTVTSAQKNPTAFYLCATSRNLYNEQFFGPGTRLTVL.

The V gene is TRBV5-8, the J gene TRBJ2-2; D is uncertain. CDR3 length: 14 residues. Trimming removed 1 base at V and 0 bases at J, with 4 bases between. Germline V lookup: CDR1 SGHTS, CDR2 YDEGEE. The CDR3 DNA reads TGTGCCAGCAGCTTGTGGCCGAACACCGGGGAGCTGTTTTTT. It is translated as CASSLWPNTGELFF.

The chain carries TRBV7-8 and TRBJ2-2; TRBD2 matches 15 bases. CDR3 length: 18 residues. The germline V gene has CDR1 SGHVS and CDR2 FQNEAQ. The trim removed 6 bases at V and 4 bases at J, leaving 9 bases unmatched. CDR3 in DNA: TGTGCCAGCAGACATTCCGGGACTAGCGGGAGGACCACCGGGGAGCTGTTTTTT. It yields the protein CASRHSGTSGRTTGELFF.

The chain recombines TRBV28 with TRBJ1-4; 10 nucleotides agree with TRBD1. The CDR3 contains 13 residues. Trimming removed 7 bases from V and 7 bases from J; junction bases left unmatched: 3. Germline CDR1 and CDR2: MDHEN and SYDVKM. In nucleotides, the CDR3 is TGTGCCAGCACCGGGGACAGGGGTGAAAAACTGTTTTTT. Residues: CASTGDRGEKLFF.

The chain couples TRBV5-1 to TRBJ1-4, with TRBD1 identical over 8 bases. The junction had 7 bases not matched to a gene; V was cut back by 4 bases and J by 2 bases. Germline CDR1 reads SGHRS; CDR2 reads YFSETQ. CDR3 length: 16 amino acids. The CDR3 region has the DNA TGCGCCAGCAGCCCCCGGACAGGGACGACTAATGAAAAACTGTTTTTT. Translation: CASSPRTGTTNEKLFF. Full variable domain (rest looked up from reference TRBV5-1 and TRBJ1-4): KAGVTQTPRYLIKTRGQQVTLSCSPISGHRSVSWYQQTPGQGLQFLFEYFSETQRNKGNFPGRFSGRQFSNSRSEMNVSTLELGDSALYLCASSPRTGTTNEKLFFGSGTQLSVL.

The chain is built from TRBV28 and TRBJ1-3, with 9 bases fitting TRBD1. The CDR3 has 15 amino acids. Losses at the gene ends were 4 bases for V and 6 bases for J; bases not matched to a gene: 7. Germline V gene lookup returns CDR1 MDHEN and CDR2 SYDVKM. CDR3 region: CASSSSGTGKNTIYF. CDR3 coding DNA: TGTGCCAGCAGTTCCAGCGGGACAGGGAAAAACACCATATATTTT. Supplemented by reference TRBV28 and TRBJ1-3, the full variable domain reads DVKVTQSSRYLVKRTGEKVFLECVQDMDHENMFWYRQDPGLGLRLIYFSYDVKMKEKGDIPEGYSVSREKKERFSLILESASTNQTSMYLCASSSSGTGKNTIYFGEGSWLTVV.

This chain joins TRBV19 and TRBJ1-2, with TRBD1 matching 9 bases. V lost 7 bases and J lost 3; bases outside the gene matches: 6. The CDR3 has 14 residues. The germline V gene has CDR1 LNHDA and CDR2 SQIVND (reference sequence). The CDR3 sequence: CASNTRQGDYGYTF. DNA of the CDR3: TGTGCCAGTAATACCCGACAGGGGGACTATGGCTACACCTTC.

This chain's CDR3 is CARQGTPSHFATNEKLFF. CDR3 nucleotide sequence: TGTGCCAGACAGGGGACCCCCTCGCACTTTGCAACTAATGAAAAACTGTTTTTT. The V call is TRBV25-1, the J call TRBJ1-4; 7 bases are shared with TRBD1. V shed 9 bases, J shed 0 bases, and the junction held 16 bases outside the gene matches. CDR1 is MGHDK and CDR2 is SYGVNS in the germline V gene. The CDR3 is 18 residues long.

CDR3: CASSLSGREKLFF. The CDR3 DNA sequence: TGTGCCAGCAGCTTGAGCGGCAGGGAAAAACTGTTTTTT. This chain links TRBV5-4 with TRBJ1-4; D is unclear. In germline, CDR1 is SGHNT, CDR2 YYREEE (reference sequence). The ends were cut back, 1 base at V and 8 bases at J, with 9 bases in the middle. The CDR3 runs 13 residues.

This clone showed up just once. This chain connects TRBV7-2 to TRBJ2-1, with D perhaps matching TRBD2 (6 bases). Deletions cut 11 bases from V and 10 bases from J, with 18 bases between. This CDR3 spans 12 amino acids. The germline CDR1 and CDR2 sequences are SGHTA and FQGNSA. The CDR3 reads CAFQDPGGEQFF. The DNA of the CDR3 is TGTGCCTTCCAGGACCCAGGAGGGGAGCAGTTCTTC.

J is TRBJ2-3 and V is TRBV18, with D possibly matching TRBD2 (5 bases). V gave up 3 bases and J gave up 2 bases, with 12 bases separating them. This CDR3 has 15 amino acids. CDR1 KGHSH and CDR2 LQKENI come from the germline V gene. The CDR3 DNA reads as TGTGCCAGCTCACCTAGCGCTGGGTCCACAGATACGCAGTATTTT. Translating gives CASSPSAGSTDTQYF.

The chain joins TRBV10-3 to TRBJ1-1; TRBD1 might be the D (5 bases). The CDR3 spans 11 residues. Trimming pared 6 bases from V and 6 bases from J, leaving 8 bases between. Germline V lookup: CDR1 ENHRY, CDR2 SYGVKD. The CDR3 protein is CAIRGGAEAFF. In DNA, the CDR3 is TGTGCCATCAGGGGGGGGGCTGAAGCTTTCTTT.

The chain links TRBV20-1 to TRBJ2-1; 7 bases map to TRBD1. Germline CDR1 is DFQATT and CDR2 is SNEGSKA (reference sequence). The CDR3 consists of 11 residues. V was clipped by 3 bases and J by 13 bases; unmatched bases: 6. The CDR3 sequence is CSARTGTSQFF. For the CDR3, the DNA is TGCAGTGCTAGGACAGGGACGTCCCAGTTCTTC.

Concerning this clone itself: Different DNA sequences within this sample yield the same CDR3. The chain uses TRBV28 and TRBJ1-1; D is ambiguous. The CDR3 loop spans 16 amino acids. The germline V gene has CDR1 MDHEN and CDR2 SYDVKM. V was trimmed by 6 bases and J by 0 bases, leaving 17 bases between them. DNA for the CDR3: TGTGCCAGCAGCTCACCAGGAGGGCCCTTGAACACTGAAGCTTTCTTT. Protein sequence: CASSSPGGPLNTEAFF.

CDR3 residues: CSAKSEPGGELFF. The CDR3 nucleotides read TGCAGCGCCAAAAGCGAGCCGGGTGGGGAGCTGTTTTTT. V gene TRBV29-1 combines with J gene TRBJ2-2; D is unclear. V was shortened by 7 bases and J by 8 bases, with 17 bases between the two germline ends. The CDR3 sequence is 13 residues long. Germline CDR1 SQVTM, CDR2 ANQGSEA.